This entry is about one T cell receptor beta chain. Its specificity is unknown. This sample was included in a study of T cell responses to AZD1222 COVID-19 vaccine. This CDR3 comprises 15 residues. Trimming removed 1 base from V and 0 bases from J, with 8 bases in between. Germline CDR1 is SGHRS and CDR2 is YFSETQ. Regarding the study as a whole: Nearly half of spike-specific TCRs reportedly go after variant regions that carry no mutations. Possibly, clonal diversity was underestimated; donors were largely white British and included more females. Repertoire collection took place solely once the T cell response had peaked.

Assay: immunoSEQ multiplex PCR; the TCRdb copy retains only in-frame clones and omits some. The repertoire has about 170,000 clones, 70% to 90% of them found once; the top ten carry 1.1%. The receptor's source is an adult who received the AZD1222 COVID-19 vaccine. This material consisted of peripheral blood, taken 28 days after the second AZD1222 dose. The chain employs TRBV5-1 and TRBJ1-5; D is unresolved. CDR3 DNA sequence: TGCGCCAGCAGCTTGTACGGTTATAGCAATCAGCCCCAGCATTTT. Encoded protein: CASSLYGYSNQPQHF.